This TCR beta chain was profiled in a study of blood T cell repertoires in COVID-19 (TCRdb year 2020). At the level of the whole study: The collaborator samples originated in the United States, Italy and Spain and spanned the acute and convalescent phases of COVID-19. The sample metadata nearly always contained a de-identified subject ID, COVID-19 status, age in years and sex. The prospective study material was composed of cDNA or gDNA derived from T cells, B-cell-depleted T cells, or PBMCs. The dataset comprised deeply sampled blood TCRbeta repertoires from subjects exposed to, actively infected with, or recovered from COVID-19. The repertoires were made available in a free public database intended to serve as a resource for research on the immune response to SARS-CoV-2. Samples were obtained from the ongoing ImmuneRACE study (first 160 participants) and from about 1,300 subjects provided by 6 global collaborators. HLA class I and class II types, where available, came from metadata supplied by the sample provider rather than from assay-based typing. The research as a whole found: How much clinical and demographic metadata was included differed by source and by participant, and the metadata was provided uncurated.

The germline V gene gives CDR1 as MDHEN and CDR2 as SYDVKM. Including the terminal cysteine and phenylalanine, the CDR3 comprises 9 residues. The CDR3 DNA has 27 bases and is translated from base 1. Trimming removed 8 bases from V and 12 bases from J, leaving 5 bases between the germline ends. Collaborating institutions collected whole blood in K2EDTA tubes following their own protocols. For TCRbeta analysis, collaborator samples were shipped as frozen whole blood, as isolated PBMCs, or as DNA extracted from either sample type. As to this clone: What antigen it recognizes has not been identified. Per-nucleotide qualities are absent, and no much larger clonotype sits a single base away.

TCRbeta CDR3 regions were amplified from genomic DNA using the immunoSEQ Assay, a bias-controlled multiplex PCR. The paper's data handling went like this. Within the assay, amplification of reference gene primers was used to estimate how many nucleated cells each sample contained. To quantify the absolute abundance of each unique TCRbeta CDR3 rearrangement, sequence reads were collapsed and filtered. Productive Simpson clonality was computed per sample as the square root of Simpson's diversity index over productive rearrangements. The clones in this table, taken by TCRdb from immuneACCESS, are in-frame only. Not every clone is retained; where verified, under half of the shortfall comes from an unresolved V gene, and the cause of the rest is unknown. V and J calls and clone size come straight from that table; D and trimming were deduced from the DNA. Recorded for this sample are around 97,000 clones; under 90% of them occurred a single time. 10% to 15% of the sample is in the top ten clones.

The rearrangement joined TRBV28 to TRBJ2-6; no confident D gene assignment can be made. The specimen sequenced was peripheral blood. The clonotype comes from a human donor in a cohort sampled during active or convalescent COVID-19. The DNA sequence reads TGTGCCAGCGGGCGCGTCCTGACTTTC. It translates to CASGRVLTF.